This T cell receptor beta chain was identified during a study of blood T cell repertoires in COVID-19. Generated by immunoSEQ multiplex PCR, the TCRdb table keeps only in-frame clones and is missing some. Found here are some 130,000 clones, around 89% of them singletons; the top ten hold roughly 4%. The ends were cut back, 5 bases at V and 8 bases at J, with 16 bases in the middle. CDR1 and CDR2 (germline): SEHNR, FQNEAQ (reference sequence). CDR3 length: 14 residues. The chain joins TRBV7-9 to TRBJ1-5; D not certain. This TCR was sampled from a man aged 55 to 70 with COVID-19, enrolled during active disease. The sample consisted of peripheral blood. As DNA, the CDR3 is TGTGCCAGCAGCCGAGCCTCCTCCAGCGAGCCCCAGCATTTT. Protein product: CASSRASSSEPQHF.